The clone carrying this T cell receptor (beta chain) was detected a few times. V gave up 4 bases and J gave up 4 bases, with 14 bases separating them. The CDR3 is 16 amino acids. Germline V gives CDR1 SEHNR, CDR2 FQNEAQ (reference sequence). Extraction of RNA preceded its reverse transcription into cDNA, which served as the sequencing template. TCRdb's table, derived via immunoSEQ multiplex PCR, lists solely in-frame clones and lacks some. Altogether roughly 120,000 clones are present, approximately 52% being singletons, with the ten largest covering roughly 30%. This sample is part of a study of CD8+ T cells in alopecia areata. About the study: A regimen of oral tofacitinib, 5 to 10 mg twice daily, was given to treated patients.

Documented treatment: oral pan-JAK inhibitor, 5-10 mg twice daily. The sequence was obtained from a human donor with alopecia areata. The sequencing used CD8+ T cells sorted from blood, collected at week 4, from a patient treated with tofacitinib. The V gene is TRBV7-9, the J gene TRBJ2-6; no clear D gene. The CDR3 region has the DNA TGTGCCAGCAGCTCCCCTGAGCCTGCCGGGGCCAACGTCCTGACTTTC. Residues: CASSSPEPAGANVLTF.